This T cell receptor beta chain comes out of a study of metastatic and nonmetastatic thyroid tumors. Note on this clone: Distinct nucleotide sequences in the sample also encode this CDR3.

Every patient underwent thyroid surgery untreated. The CDR3 covers 18 residues. Trimming took off 3 bases at V and 2 bases at J, with 22 bases between the two ends. CDR1 is LNHDA and CDR2 is SQIVND in the germline V gene (reference sequence). TCRdb reanalyzed the PCR reads via MiXCR. The data show 17,000 or so clones, with about 25% seen just once and approximately 15% held by the top ten. This clonotype originated in a female donor with papillary thyroid cancer or a benign thyroid nodule (not recorded which). Some clones in this sample may be carry-over from other donors' samples. The specimen sequenced was adjacent normal tissue. The V call is TRBV19, the J call TRBJ1-1; D might be TRBD1 (6 bases). CDR3 nucleotide sequence: TGTGCCAGTAGTATCGAAGGGGGGACAATGGGCCGTAACACTGAAGCTTTCTTT. This encodes CASSIEGGTMGRNTEAFF.